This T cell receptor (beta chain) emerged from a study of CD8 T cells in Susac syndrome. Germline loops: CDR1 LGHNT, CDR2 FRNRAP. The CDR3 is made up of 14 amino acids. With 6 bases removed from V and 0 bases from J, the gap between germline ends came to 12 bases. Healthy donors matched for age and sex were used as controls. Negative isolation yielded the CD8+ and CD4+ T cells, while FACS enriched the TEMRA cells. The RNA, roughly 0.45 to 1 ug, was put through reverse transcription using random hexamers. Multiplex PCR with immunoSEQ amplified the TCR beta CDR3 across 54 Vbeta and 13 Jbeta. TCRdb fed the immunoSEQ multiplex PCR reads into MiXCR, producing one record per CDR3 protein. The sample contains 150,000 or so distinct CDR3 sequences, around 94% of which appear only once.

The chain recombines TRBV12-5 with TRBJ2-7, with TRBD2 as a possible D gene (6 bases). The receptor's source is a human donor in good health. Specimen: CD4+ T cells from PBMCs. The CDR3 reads CASGRGGASYEQYF. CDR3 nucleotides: TGTGCTAGTGGCCGTGGAGGGGCCTCCTACGAGCAGTACTTC.